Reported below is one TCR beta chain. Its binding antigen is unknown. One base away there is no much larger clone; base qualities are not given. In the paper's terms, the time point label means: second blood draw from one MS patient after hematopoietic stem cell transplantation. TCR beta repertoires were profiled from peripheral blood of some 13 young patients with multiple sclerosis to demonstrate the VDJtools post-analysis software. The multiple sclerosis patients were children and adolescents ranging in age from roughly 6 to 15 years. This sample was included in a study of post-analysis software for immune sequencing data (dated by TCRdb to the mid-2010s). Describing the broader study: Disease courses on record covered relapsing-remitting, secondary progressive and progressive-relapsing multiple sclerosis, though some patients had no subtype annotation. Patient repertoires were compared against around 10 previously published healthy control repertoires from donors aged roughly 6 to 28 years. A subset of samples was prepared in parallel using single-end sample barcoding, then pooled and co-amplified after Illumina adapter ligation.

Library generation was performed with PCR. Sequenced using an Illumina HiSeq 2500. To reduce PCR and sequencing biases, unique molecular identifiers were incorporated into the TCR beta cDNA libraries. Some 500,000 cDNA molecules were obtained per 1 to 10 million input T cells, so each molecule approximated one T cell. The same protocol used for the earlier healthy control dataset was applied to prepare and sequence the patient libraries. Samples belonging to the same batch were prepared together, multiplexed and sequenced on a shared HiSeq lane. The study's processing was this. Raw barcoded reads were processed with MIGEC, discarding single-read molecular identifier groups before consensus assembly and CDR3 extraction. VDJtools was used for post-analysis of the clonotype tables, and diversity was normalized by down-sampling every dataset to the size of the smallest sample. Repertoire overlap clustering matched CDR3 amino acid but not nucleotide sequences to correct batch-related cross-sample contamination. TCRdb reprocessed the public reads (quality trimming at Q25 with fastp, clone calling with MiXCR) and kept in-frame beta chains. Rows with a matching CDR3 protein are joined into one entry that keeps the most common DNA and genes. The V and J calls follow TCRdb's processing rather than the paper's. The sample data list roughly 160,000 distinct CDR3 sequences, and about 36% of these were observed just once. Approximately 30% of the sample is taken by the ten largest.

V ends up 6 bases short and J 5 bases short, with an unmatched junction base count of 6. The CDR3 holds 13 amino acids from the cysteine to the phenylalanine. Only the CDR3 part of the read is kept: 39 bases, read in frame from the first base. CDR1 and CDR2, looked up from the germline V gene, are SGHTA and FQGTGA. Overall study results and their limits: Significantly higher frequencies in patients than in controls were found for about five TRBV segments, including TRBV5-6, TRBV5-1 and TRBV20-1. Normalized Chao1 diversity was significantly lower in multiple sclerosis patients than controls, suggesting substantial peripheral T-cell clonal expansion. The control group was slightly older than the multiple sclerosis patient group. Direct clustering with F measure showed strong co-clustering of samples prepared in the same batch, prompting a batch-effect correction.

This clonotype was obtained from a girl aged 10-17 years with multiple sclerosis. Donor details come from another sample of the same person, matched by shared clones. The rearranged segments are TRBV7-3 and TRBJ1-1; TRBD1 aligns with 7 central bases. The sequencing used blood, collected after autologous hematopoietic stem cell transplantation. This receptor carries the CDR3 CASSRYRGTEAFF. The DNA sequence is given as TGTGCCAGCAGTCGATACAGGGGTACTGAAGCTTTCTTT.